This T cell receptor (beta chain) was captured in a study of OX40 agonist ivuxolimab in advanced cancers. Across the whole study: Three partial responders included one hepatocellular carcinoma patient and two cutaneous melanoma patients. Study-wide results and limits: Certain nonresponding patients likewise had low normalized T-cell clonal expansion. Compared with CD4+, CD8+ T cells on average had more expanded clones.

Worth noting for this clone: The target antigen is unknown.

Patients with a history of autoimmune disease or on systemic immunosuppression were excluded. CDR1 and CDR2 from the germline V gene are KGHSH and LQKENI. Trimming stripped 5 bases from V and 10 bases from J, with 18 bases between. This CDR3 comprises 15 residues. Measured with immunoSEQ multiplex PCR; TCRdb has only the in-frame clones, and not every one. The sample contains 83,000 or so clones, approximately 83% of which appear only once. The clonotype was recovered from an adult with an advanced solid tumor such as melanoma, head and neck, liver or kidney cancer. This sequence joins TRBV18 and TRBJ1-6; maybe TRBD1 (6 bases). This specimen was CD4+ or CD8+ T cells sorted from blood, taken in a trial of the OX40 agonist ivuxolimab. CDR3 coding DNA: TGTGCCAGCTCATCCTCCGGGACATCAAGATCACCCCTCCACTTT. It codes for CASSSSGTSRSPLHF.